Presented here are 27 T cell receptor beta chains from one specimen sequenced in a study of blood T cell repertoires in COVID-19. Sequenced by immunoSEQ multiplex PCR; TCRdb stores in-frame clones only, minus some. The sample records about 55,000 clones, 87% being singletons. Sequenced sample: peripheral blood. The receptor set was obtained from a man aged 35-49 years with COVID-19, enrolled during active disease.

The sample holds one count of this clone. The V and J genes are TRBV11-2 and TRBJ2-5, with 8 bases identical to TRBD2. CDR1 is SGHAT, CDR2 FQNNGV, per germline. The ends lost 5 bases at V and 1 base at J; junction bases unmatched: 9. This CDR3 has 16 amino acids. CDR3 bases: TGTGCCAGCAGCCGGGCCCTAGCGGGTATCCAAGAGACCCAGTACTTC. This translates into CASSRALAGIQETQYF.

This clone came up once. The V gene is TRBV24-1, the J gene TRBJ1-3; 10 nucleotides agree with TRBD1. CDR3 length: 17 amino acids. Looked up from germline, CDR1 is KGHDR and CDR2 is SFDVKD. The J segment lost 0 bases and the V segment lost 4 bases, leaving 5 bases of the junction unmatched. The CDR3 coding sequence is TGTGCCACCAGTGACCCCAGGACAGGGGGCTCTGGAAACACCATATATTTT. It translates to CATSDPRTGGSGNTIYF.

J is TRBJ2-7 and V is TRBV30; no clear D. V lost 3 bases and J lost 2, with 11 bases in between. The germline gives CDR1 GTSNPN, CDR2 SVGIG (reference sequence). The CDR3 sequence is 13 residues long. The CDR3 DNA is TGTGCCTGGAGGGCCCCAGCGACCTACGAGCAGTACTTC. It translates to CAWRAPATYEQYF.

The rearrangement joins TRBV7-9 to TRBJ2-6; 8 bases map to TRBD1. The CDR3 is made up of 14 amino acids. The trim removed 11 bases at V and 4 bases at J, leaving 7 bases unmatched. Germline CDR1 is SEHNR and CDR2 is FQNEAQ (reference sequence). Here the CDR3 reads CAGTRGPGANVLTF. For the CDR3, the DNA is TGTGCCGGGACCAGGGGGCCCGGGGCCAACGTCCTGACTTTC.

This clone appeared a single time. This rearrangement joins TRBV19 to TRBJ2-5; 9 bases align to TRBD2. The germline V gene encodes CDR1 LNHDA and CDR2 SQIVND (reference sequence). CDR3 length: 15 amino acids. J was trimmed by 5 bases and V by 6 bases; bases with no gene match: 10. Here the CDR3 reads CASSSGLARGETQYF. CDR3 bases: TGTGCCAGTAGCTCCGGACTAGCGCGGGGTGAGACCCAGTACTTC.

The V call is TRBV10-3, the J call TRBJ1-2; 8 nucleotides agree with TRBD1. There are 15 residues in the CDR3. CDR1 ENHRY and CDR2 SYGVKD come from the germline V gene. V lost 0 bases, J lost 7 bases, and 7 bases stayed unmatched. The CDR3 sequence is CAISESTPDRGGYTF. As DNA, the CDR3 is TGTGCCATCAGTGAGTCGACTCCAGACAGGGGTGGCTACACCTTC.

The V call is TRBV3-1 (or the pseudogene TRBV3-2), the J call TRBJ2-7; D possibly corresponds to TRBD1 (5 bases). Per germline, CDR1 LGHDT and CDR2 YNNKEL (reference sequence). V was pared by 6 bases and J by 7 bases, with 13 bases between. CDR3 length equals 12 residues. CDR3 region: CASSSSGWEQYF. As DNA, the CDR3 is TGTGCCAGCAGTTCTTCAGGGTGGGAGCAGTACTTC.

The V call is TRBV5-1, the J call TRBJ1-2, with D tentatively TRBD1 (5 bases). Trimming removed 1 base at V and 1 base at J, with 17 bases between. This CDR3 comprises 17 residues. Germline CDR1 reads SGHRS; CDR2 reads YFSETQ. CDR3 sequence (DNA): TGCGCCAGCAGCTTGCCCCCCGGGACGGACTATAACTATGGCTACACCTTC. As protein: CASSLPPGTDYNYGYTF.

CDR3 bases: TGTGCCAGCAGCCAAGGAACAGGGGGTAATGAAAAACTGTTTTTT. Translating it yields CASSQGTGGNEKLFF. The rearrangement links TRBV7-9 to TRBJ1-4, with 8 bases lining up with TRBD1. The CDR3 totals 15 residues. Germline-derived CDR1 and CDR2 are SEHNR and FQNEAQ (reference sequence). The V segment lost 5 bases and the J segment 4 bases; nucleotides outside the gene matches: 6.

V and J are TRBV28 and TRBJ1-4, with D perhaps TRBD1 (5 bases). This CDR3 spans 15 amino acids. The germline V and J ends were trimmed by 1 base and 8 bases, with 14 bases remaining between them. The germline V gene has CDR1 MDHEN and CDR2 SYDVKM. The CDR3 is CASSLSWGAGEKLFF. In DNA, the CDR3 is TGTGCCAGCAGTTTATCTTGGGGCGCCGGGGAAAAACTGTTTTTT.

DNA of the CDR3: TGTGCCAGCTCACCTGGACAGGGTTTTAATGAAAAACTGTTTTTT. It yields the protein CASSPGQGFNEKLFF. This chain connects TRBV18 to TRBJ1-4; 8 bases match TRBD1. The junction had 4 bases not matched to a gene; V was cut back by 3 bases and J by 4 bases. The CDR3 covers 15 residues. Germline V gene lookup returns CDR1 KGHSH and CDR2 LQKENI.

The V gene is TRBV19, the J gene TRBJ1-3, with TRBD1 identical over 7 bases. The trim removed 3 bases at V and 4 bases at J, leaving 6 bases unmatched. This CDR3 contains 15 residues. Germline-derived CDR1 and CDR2 are LNHDA and SQIVND (reference sequence). In DNA, the CDR3 is TGTGCCAGTAGTATTAGCAGGGGGTCCGGAAACACCATATATTTT. It encodes CASSISRGSGNTIYF. The full variable domain, rest sourced from reference TRBV19 and TRBJ1-3, is DGGITQSPKYLFRKEGQNVTLSCEQNLNHDAMYWYRQDPGQGLRLIYYSQIVNDFQKGDIAEGYSVSREKKESFPLTVTSAQKNPTAFYLCASSISRGSGNTIYFGEGSWLTVV.

V usage is TRBV7-9 and J usage is TRBJ2-1; TRBD2 matches 7 bases. V was pared by 4 bases and J by 9 bases, with 12 bases of the junction left unmatched. CDR3 length equals 15 residues. The germline CDR1 and CDR2 sequences are SEHNR and FQNEAQ (reference sequence). CDR3 sequence: CASSSQPTSESEQFF. Here the CDR3 DNA reads TGTGCCAGCAGCTCCCAACCAACTAGCGAAAGTGAGCAGTTCTTC.

The genes are TRBV5-5 and TRBJ1-3; D is unclear. CDR1 SGHKS and CDR2 YYEKEE come from the germline V gene (reference sequence). V shed 4 bases and J shed 0 bases, with 11 bases lying between them. There are 15 residues in the CDR3. The CDR3 bases are TGTGCCAGCAGCCAAGACTCTTTCTCTGGAAACACCATATATTTT. Amino acid sequence: CASSQDSFSGNTIYF. Drawing the rest from reference TRBV5-5 and TRBJ1-3, the complete variable domain is DAGVTQSPTHLIKTRGQQVTLRCSPISGHKSVSWYQQVLGQGPQFIFQYYEKEERGRGNFPDRFSARQFPNYSSELNVNALLLGDSALYLCASSQDSFSGNTIYFGEGSWLTVV.

This chain connects TRBV5-1 to TRBJ2-5, with D possibly being TRBD2 (6 bases). From germline, CDR1 is SGHRS and CDR2 YFSETQ. This CDR3 is 13 amino acids long. V was clipped by 0 bases and J by 5 bases, with 8 bases between them. The CDR3 DNA sequence: TGCGCCAGCAGCTTGGGACTAGTGGAGACCCAGTACTTC. This encodes CASSLGLVETQYF.

The count of this clone is one. The J gene is TRBJ1-5, the V gene TRBV10-3; TRBD1 agrees at 8 bases. This CDR3 comprises 15 residues. Germline trimming cut 3 bases from V and 6 bases from J; bases unmatched to any gene: 7. Germline V gene data show CDR1 as ENHRY and CDR2 as SYGVKD. DNA of the CDR3: TGTGCCATCAGTGATGGGCAGGGGGCAAGTCAGCCCCAGCATTTT. Protein: CAISDGQGASQPQHF.

The chain uses TRBV7-9 and TRBJ1-2, with 7 bases aligning to TRBD1. CDR3 length equals 15 residues. J was trimmed by 2 bases and V by 4 bases; bases with no gene match: 7. Per the germline V gene, CDR1 is SEHNR and CDR2 is FQNEAQ (reference sequence). CDR3 bases: TGTGCCAGCAGCTCACAGACAGGGACAAACTATGGCTACACCTTC. Protein sequence: CASSSQTGTNYGYTF.

This rearrangement joins TRBV24-1 to TRBJ2-7; 9 positions match TRBD2. The CDR3 loop spans 13 amino acids. After removal of 9 bases from V and 3 bases from J, the junction contained 5 bases not matched to a gene. Germline CDR1 reads KGHDR; CDR2 reads SFDVKD. This chain's CDR3 is CATGGTSFYEQYF. CDR3 bases: TGTGCCACCGGGGGGACTAGCTTCTACGAGCAGTACTTC.

The chain carries TRBV27 and TRBJ2-1; TRBD2 matches at 12 bases. The CDR3 runs to 16 residues. V lost 5 bases and J lost 7; bases outside the gene matches: 9. Per germline, CDR1 MNHEY and CDR2 SMNVEV (reference sequence). The CDR3 loop is CASSQLAGGGGNEQFF. The CDR3 region has the DNA TGTGCCAGCAGTCAGCTAGCGGGGGGGGGCGGGAATGAGCAGTTCTTC.

CDR3 residues: CASSVEVGAYNEQFF. In DNA, the CDR3 is TGTGCCAGCAGCGTAGAGGTCGGGGCCTACAATGAGCAGTTCTTC. The rearrangement joins TRBV9 to TRBJ2-1; maybe TRBD2 (5 bases). The CDR3 loop spans 15 amino acids. Trimming removed 0 bases at V and 2 bases at J, with 9 bases between. Germline V gene data show CDR1 as SGDLS and CDR2 as YYNGEE.

The chain recombines TRBV5-1 with TRBJ2-4; possible D gene TRBD1, 6 bases. Germline V gene lookup returns CDR1 SGHRS and CDR2 YFSETQ. The CDR3 contains 15 residues. Deletions cut 0 bases from V and 2 bases from J, with 9 bases between. The CDR3 DNA follows: TGCGCCAGCAGCTTGGAACAGGGTACCAAAAACATTCAGTACTTC. Encoded protein: CASSLEQGTKNIQYF.

J is TRBJ1-6 and V is TRBV7-9; unclear D gene. Germline-derived CDR1 and CDR2 are SEHNR and FQNEAQ (reference sequence). Trimming shortened V by 5 bases and J by 0 bases, and 14 bases separated the two germline ends. CDR3 length: 17 amino acids. The CDR3 sequence is CASSPGNVPSYNSPLHF. The CDR3 nucleotides read TGTGCCAGCAGCCCCGGGAACGTCCCCTCCTATAATTCACCCCTCCACTTT.

The chain couples TRBV2 to TRBJ2-3, with TRBD2 matching 9 bases. The germline V gene encodes CDR1 SNHLY and CDR2 FYNNEI. The CDR3 consists of 15 residues. The trim removed 2 bases at V and 3 bases at J, leaving 3 bases unmatched. The CDR3 bases are TGTGCCAGCAGTGAAAATAGCGGGGGAACAGATACGCAGTATTTT. This sequence encodes CASSENSGGTDTQYF.

This chain links TRBV5-1 with TRBJ1-2, with TRBD1 matching 10 bases. V dropped 5 bases and J dropped 7; count of bases not matched to a gene: 5. This CDR3 is built from 13 residues. Germline V lookup: CDR1 SGHRS, CDR2 YFSETQ. The CDR3 bases are TGCGCCAGCAGGGTAGACAGGGGGCTTGGCTACACCTTC. This codes for CASRVDRGLGYTF.

This clone has a single count. This chain uses TRBV6-1 with TRBJ1-5; 7 bases match TRBD1. The ends lost 2 bases at V and 14 bases at J; junction bases unmatched: 18. Germline loops: CDR1 MNHNS, CDR2 SASEGT. The CDR3 is made up of 16 amino acids. The CDR3 nucleotides read TGTGCCAGCAGTGAAACCGCCCGACAGGGCCTTTTCGAGGAGCATTTT. Translating gives CASSETARQGLFEEHF.

The CDR3 nucleotides read TGTGCCAGTAACAGGGGGGCTAATGAAAAACTGTTTTTT. It translates to CASNRGANEKLFF. The J gene is TRBJ1-4, the V gene TRBV19, with TRBD1 identical over 8 bases. Germline-derived CDR1 and CDR2 are LNHDA and SQIVND (reference sequence). Trimming removed 7 bases from V and 3 bases from J; junction bases left unmatched: 1. The CDR3 is 13 residues long. The variable domain in full, with the rest retrieved from reference TRBV19 and TRBJ1-4, is DGGITQSPKYLFRKEGQNVTLSCEQNLNHDAMYWYRQDPGQGLRLIYYSQIVNDFQKGDIAEGYSVSREKKESFPLTVTSAQKNPTAFYLCASNRGANEKLFFGSGTQLSVL.

This clone was seen more than once but under ten times. The rearrangement joins TRBV5-4 to TRBJ2-3, with D possibly TRBD2 on 5 matching bases. Germline assignment: CDR1 SGHNT and CDR2 YYREEE (reference sequence). This CDR3 has 14 residues. Trimming shortened V by 3 bases and J by 3 bases, and 11 bases separated the two germline ends. Here the CDR3 DNA reads TGTGCCAGCAGCTCCAAACTAGGGACAGATACGCAGTATTTT. It translates to CASSSKLGTDTQYF.